Below, 17 T cell receptor beta chains from the same sample are listed, as sequenced in a study of cytomegalovirus exposure and HLA in healthy donors. Profiling relied on immunoSEQ multiplex PCR, and the TCRdb table lists in-frame clones only, not all of them. The table includes approximately 270,000 clones, about 90% detected once. Specimen: PBMCs. These receptors came from a woman between 18 and 29 years old in good health and CMV-seronegative.

In its sample, this clone was seen once. This rearrangement joins TRBV2 to TRBJ2-1; the match to TRBD1 covers 10 bases. Trimming removed 7 bases from V and 5 bases from J; junction bases left unmatched: 5. The CDR3 is made up of 14 amino acids. Germline CDR1 and CDR2: SNHLY and FYNNEI. The CDR3 spells CASTTDRGNNEQFF. The CDR3 nucleotides are TGTGCCAGCACTACGGACAGGGGGAACAATGAGCAGTTCTTC.

The chain couples TRBV27 to TRBJ2-5; D is uncertain. CDR3 size: 14 residues. V was pared by 6 bases and J by 5 bases, with 16 bases between. The germline gives CDR1 MNHEY, CDR2 SMNVEV (reference sequence). The CDR3 DNA reads TGTGCCAGCAGCCCCAGTGGTGGGCCGGAGACCCAGTACTTC. Translation gives CASSPSGGPETQYF.

The rearrangement uses TRBV28 and TRBJ2-1; D call uncertain. Trimming took 3 bases from V and 6 from J, leaving 6 bases between them. Per the germline V gene, CDR1 is MDHEN and CDR2 is SYDVKM. The CDR3 is made up of 12 amino acids. CDR3: CASSLAFNEQFF. CDR3 DNA: TGTGCCAGCAGTTTGGCTTTCAATGAGCAGTTCTTC.

The chain combines TRBV27 with TRBJ1-1; unclear D gene. Per germline, CDR1 MNHEY and CDR2 SMNVEV (reference sequence). V shed 8 bases and J shed 1 base, with 17 bases lying between them. CDR3 length equals 15 residues. The CDR3 DNA sequence: TGTGCCAGCGGGAGGTCATTCACAGAGAACACTGAAGCTTTCTTT. Amino acid sequence: CASGRSFTENTEAFF.

This chain connects TRBV11-3 to TRBJ2-2; 7 bases line up with TRBD1. Germline V gene lookup returns CDR1 SGHNT and CDR2 YENEEA. CDR3 length equals 15 residues. The V and J ends lost 0 bases and 13 bases, in that order; junction bases with no gene match: 11. CDR3 amino acids: CASSLEATGLDWLFF. In DNA, the CDR3 is TGTGCCAGCAGCTTAGAAGCGACAGGGCTCGATTGGCTGTTTTTT.

This chain connects TRBV6-5 to TRBJ2-7; 9 positions agree with TRBD1. This CDR3 has 14 residues. With V trimmed by 5 bases and J by 2 bases, 4 bases remained unmatched. The germline gives CDR1 MNHEY, CDR2 SVGAGI. This chain's CDR3 is CASSPRQGAYEQYF. In nucleotides, the CDR3 is TGTGCCAGCAGTCCACGACAGGGGGCCTACGAGCAGTACTTC.

The J gene is TRBJ2-3, the V gene TRBV7-8; TRBD2 matches at 13 bases. The CDR3 covers 18 residues. The germline V gene encodes CDR1 SGHVS and CDR2 FQNEAQ. V lost 1 base, J lost 5 bases, and 9 bases stayed unmatched. CDR3 region: CASSLGLAGGLAGDTQYF. CDR3 coding DNA: TGTGCCAGCAGCTTAGGACTAGCGGGGGGCCTTGCGGGAGATACGCAGTATTTT.

This clone was detected once. The chain uses TRBV28 and TRBJ1-3; 8 nucleotides match TRBD1. The CDR3 is made up of 14 amino acids. Trimming at V came to 5 bases and at J to 7 bases, leaving 7 bases not matched to a gene. CDR1 is MDHEN, CDR2 SYDVKM, per germline. The CDR3, as DNA: TGTGCCAGCAGTCTGACAGGGGCCGGGAACACCATATATTTT. Protein sequence: CASSLTGAGNTIYF.

The J gene is TRBJ1-4, the V gene TRBV4-3, with TRBD1 matching over 9 bases. Germline CDR1 and CDR2: LGHNA and YSLEER. Losses at the gene ends were 3 bases for V and 8 bases for J; bases not matched to a gene: 13. The CDR3 is made up of 17 amino acids. The DNA for the CDR3 is TGCGCCAGCAGCCAGGGCCCTGTGGGACAGGGAGAAGAAAAACTGTTTTTT. This codes for CASSQGPVGQGEEKLFF.

The chain joins TRBV5-6 to TRBJ1-2, with 7 bases matching TRBD1. After removal of 3 bases from V and 4 bases from J, the junction contained 6 bases not matched to a gene. The CDR3 is 14 amino acids. Per the germline V gene, CDR1 is SGHDT and CDR2 is YYEEEE. Written as DNA, the CDR3 is TGTGCCAGCAGCTACACAGACAGGGTCTATGGCTACACCTTC. Protein: CASSYTDRVYGYTF.

V gene TRBV28 combines with J gene TRBJ1-2, with 8 bases lining up with TRBD1. This CDR3 region has 14 residues. J gave up 3 bases and V 3 bases, and 3 bases lay outside the gene matches. The germline CDR1 and CDR2 sequences are MDHEN and SYDVKM. The CDR3 coding sequence is TGTGCCAGCAGTTTCGCAGGGGGCTACTATGGCTACACCTTC. It codes for CASSFAGGYYGYTF.

This chain uses TRBV11-3 with TRBJ2-7, with 10 bases lining up with TRBD2. The germline V gene encodes CDR1 SGHNT and CDR2 YENEEA. The trim removed 2 bases at V and 4 bases at J, leaving 11 bases unmatched. CDR3 size: 17 residues. CDR3 in amino acids: CASSLSDASGGAYEQYF. Written as DNA, the CDR3 is TGTGCCAGCAGCTTAAGTGATGCAAGCGGGGGGGCATACGAGCAGTACTTC.

This chain connects TRBV6-1 to TRBJ2-1; 13 bases are a match to TRBD2. The CDR3 consists of 15 residues. The V and J ends lost 7 bases and 4 bases, in that order; junction bases with no gene match: 4. Per the germline V gene, CDR1 is MNHNS and CDR2 is SASEGT. CDR3 coding DNA: TGTGCCAGCAATCGACTAGCGGGGGGTTACAATGAGCAGTTCTTC. Protein product: CASNRLAGGYNEQFF.

The chain couples TRBV29-1 to TRBJ1-5; D is unresolved. CDR3 length equals 13 residues. In germline, CDR1 is SQVTM, CDR2 ANQGSEA. Trimming stripped 4 bases from V and 4 bases from J, with 11 bases between. In DNA form, the CDR3 reads TGCAGCGTTGGAAGCCAGACTAATCAGCCCCAGCATTTT. Translating it yields CSVGSQTNQPQHF.

The genes are TRBV5-1 and TRBJ1-1, with a possible D match to TRBD1 (5 bases). The germline CDR1 and CDR2 sequences are SGHRS and YFSETQ. CDR3 length: 18 amino acids. V was cut by 4 bases and J by 4 bases, with 26 bases left in between. CDR3 sequence: CASSLLGDGRLGGTEAFF. CDR3 DNA: TGCGCCAGCAGCCTACTGGGGGATGGGAGGCTAGGAGGCACTGAAGCTTTCTTT.

The CDR3, as DNA: TGCGCCAGCAGCTCACCGGGACAGGGGGCAGCGTATGAGCAGTTCTTC. Amino acid sequence: CASSSPGQGAAYEQFF. The chain employs TRBV5-1 and TRBJ2-1; 12 bases match TRBD1. The trim removed 3 bases at V and 8 bases at J, leaving 9 bases unmatched. Germline V CDR1 and CDR2: SGHRS, YFSETQ. The CDR3 is 16 residues long.

The chain employs TRBV28 and TRBJ1-4, with 7 bases aligning to TRBD1. Losses at the gene ends were 5 bases for V and 2 bases for J; bases not matched to a gene: 5. Germline V gene data show CDR1 as MDHEN and CDR2 as SYDVKM. The CDR3 loop spans 15 amino acids. CDR3 coding DNA: TGTGCCAGCAGTAGAGGGACAGTCACTAATGAAAAACTGTTTTTT. This encodes CASSRGTVTNEKLFF. Drawing the rest from reference TRBV28 and TRBJ1-4, the complete variable domain is DVKVTQSSRYLVKRTGEKVFLECVQDMDHENMFWYRQDPGLGLRLIYFSYDVKMKEKGDIPEGYSVSREKKERFSLILESASTNQTSMYLCASSRGTVTNEKLFFGSGTQLSVL.